The TCR beta chain described here comes from a study of cytomegalovirus exposure and HLA in healthy donors. Study-wide points: According to an earlier analysis, most TCR beta V segments yielded productive rearrangements about 90% or about 30% of the time.

This CDR3 contains 13 residues. The V end was cut by 4 bases, the J end by 1 base, with 7 bases between. Germline V lookup: CDR1 LGHNA, CDR2 YSLEER. Use of 60 Vbeta and 13 Jbeta primers characterized the PCR. The repertoire was sequenced with immunoSEQ multiplex PCR; TCRdb's copy has only in-frame clones and lacks some. The sample shows about 120,000 clones, approximately 15% of them seen only once. This clone turned up a few times. No antigen is known for it. The rearrangement uses TRBV4-3 and TRBJ1-2; no definite D call. This TCR came from a woman between 18 and 29 years old in good health and CMV-seronegative. Sequenced sample: PBMCs. The CDR3 spells CASSPGGNYGYTF. DNA of the CDR3: TGCGCCAGCAGCCCCGGAGGTAACTATGGCTACACCTTC.